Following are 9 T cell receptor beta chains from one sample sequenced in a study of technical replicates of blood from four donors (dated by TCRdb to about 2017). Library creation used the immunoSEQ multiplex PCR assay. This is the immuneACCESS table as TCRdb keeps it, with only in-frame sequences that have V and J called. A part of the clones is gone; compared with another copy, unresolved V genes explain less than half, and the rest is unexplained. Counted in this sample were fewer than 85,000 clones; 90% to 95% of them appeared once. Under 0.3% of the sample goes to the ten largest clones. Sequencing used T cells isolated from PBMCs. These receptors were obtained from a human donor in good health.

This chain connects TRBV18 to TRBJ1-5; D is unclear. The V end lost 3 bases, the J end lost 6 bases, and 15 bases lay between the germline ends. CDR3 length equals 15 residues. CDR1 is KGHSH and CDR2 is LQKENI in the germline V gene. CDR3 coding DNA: TGTGCCAGCTCACCGGGAGAAAACATAGGTCAGCCCCAGCATTTT. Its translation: CASSPGENIGQPQHF.

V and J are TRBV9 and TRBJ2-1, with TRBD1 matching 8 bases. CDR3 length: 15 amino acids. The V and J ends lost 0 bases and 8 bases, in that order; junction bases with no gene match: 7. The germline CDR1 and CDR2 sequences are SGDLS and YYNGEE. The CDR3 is CASSVGQGMFDEQFF. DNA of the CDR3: TGTGCCAGCAGCGTAGGACAGGGGATGTTCGATGAGCAGTTCTTC.

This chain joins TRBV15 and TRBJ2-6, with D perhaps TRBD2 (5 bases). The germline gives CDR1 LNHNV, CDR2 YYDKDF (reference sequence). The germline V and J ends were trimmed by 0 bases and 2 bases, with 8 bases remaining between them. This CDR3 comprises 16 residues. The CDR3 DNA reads TGTGCCACCAGCAGAGATTTGAGGGCTGGGGCCAACGTCCTGACTTTC. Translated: CATSRDLRAGANVLTF.

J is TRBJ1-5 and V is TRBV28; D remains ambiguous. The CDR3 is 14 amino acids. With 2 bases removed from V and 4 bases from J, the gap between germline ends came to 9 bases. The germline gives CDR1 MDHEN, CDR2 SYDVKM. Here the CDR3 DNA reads TGTGCCAGCAGTTTAGTACAGAAGAATCAGCCCCAGCATTTT. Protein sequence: CASSLVQKNQPQHF.

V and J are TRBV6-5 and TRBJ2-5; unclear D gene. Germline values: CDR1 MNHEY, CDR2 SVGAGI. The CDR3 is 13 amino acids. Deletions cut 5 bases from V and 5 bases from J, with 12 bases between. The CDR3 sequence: CASSIPALETQYF. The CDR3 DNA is TGTGCCAGCAGTATCCCCGCGTTGGAGACCCAGTACTTC.

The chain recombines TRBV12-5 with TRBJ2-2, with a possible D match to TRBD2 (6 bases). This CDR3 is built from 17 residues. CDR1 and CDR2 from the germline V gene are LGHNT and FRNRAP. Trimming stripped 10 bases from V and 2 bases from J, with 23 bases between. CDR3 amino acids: CAIGRGIRDVNTGELFF. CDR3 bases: TGTGCTATAGGCCGGGGGATCCGGGACGTTAACACCGGGGAGCTGTTTTTT.

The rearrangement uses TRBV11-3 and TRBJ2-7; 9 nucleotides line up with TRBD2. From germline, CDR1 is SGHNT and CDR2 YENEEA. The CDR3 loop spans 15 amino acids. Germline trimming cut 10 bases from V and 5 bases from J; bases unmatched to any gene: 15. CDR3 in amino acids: CATSSGGTSRNEQYF. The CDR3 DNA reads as TGTGCCACCTCGAGCGGGGGGACCTCTAGGAACGAGCAGTACTTC.

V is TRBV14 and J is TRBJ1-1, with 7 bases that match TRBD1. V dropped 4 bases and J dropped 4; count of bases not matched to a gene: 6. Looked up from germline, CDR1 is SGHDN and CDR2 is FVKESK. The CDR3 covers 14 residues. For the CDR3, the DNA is TGTGCCAGCAGCCTAACGACAGGGTCCACTGAAGCTTTCTTT. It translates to CASSLTTGSTEAFF. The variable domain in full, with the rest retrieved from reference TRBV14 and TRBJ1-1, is EAGVTQFPSHSVIEKGQTVTLRCDPISGHDNLYWYRRVMGKEIKFLLHFVKESKQDESGMPNNRFLAERTGGTYSTLKVQPAELEDSGVYFCASSLTTGSTEAFFGQGTRLTVV.

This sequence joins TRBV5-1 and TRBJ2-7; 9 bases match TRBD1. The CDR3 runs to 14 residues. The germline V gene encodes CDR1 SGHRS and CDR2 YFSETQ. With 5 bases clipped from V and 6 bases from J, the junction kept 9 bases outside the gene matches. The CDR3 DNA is TGCGCCAGCAGTGCGGGACAGGGAGTCGGCGAGCAGTACTTC. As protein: CASSAGQGVGEQYF.